This TCR beta chain came from a study of early T cells in non-severe SARS-CoV-2 infection. Across the study: Unsorted whole blood bulk RNA was sequenced, with unpaired chains.

Between the trimmed V and J ends, which lost 5 bases and 4 bases, there was a span of 6 bases. CDR3 length equals 12 residues. CDR1 is MNHEY and CDR2 is SVGEGT in the germline V gene. MiXCR, run by TCRdb on the 5' RACE reads, gives a single entry per CDR3 protein. The data contain about 45,000 distinct CDR3 sequences, around 10% of them seen just once; the ten biggest clones take up about a fifth. Sequencing was done on a sample of whole blood. The TCR was taken from an adult who was a healthcare worker with PCR-confirmed SARS-CoV-2 infection or an uninfected control (not recorded which). This chain joins TRBV6-2 or TRBV6-3 and TRBJ2-1; no clear D gene. In DNA, the CDR3 is TGTGCCAGCAGTCAGCAGTACAATGAGCAGTTCTTC. Amino acid sequence: CASSQQYNEQFF.